The 9 T cell receptor beta chains below were found in one sample sequenced in a study of cytomegalovirus exposure and HLA in healthy donors. It was with 60 Vbeta and 13 Jbeta primers that the PCR ran. Sequencing was performed with immunoSEQ multiplex PCR; in TCRdb, only in-frame clones are kept and a portion is missing. The top ten hold about a fifth of the sample, which has about 94,000 clones, 70% to 80% seen once. Sequencing was performed on PBMCs. The source is a man younger than 45 in good health and CMV-seropositive.

CDR3 sequence: CASSTGTEVEKLFF. The CDR3 DNA sequence: TGTGCCAGCAGTACCGGGACAGAGGTGGAAAAACTGTTTTTT. The gene calls are TRBV28 and TRBJ1-4, with TRBD1 matching over 7 bases. CDR1 and CDR2 (germline): MDHEN, SYDVKM. This CDR3 has 14 residues. Unmatched junction bases numbered 8, after V lost 5 bases and J lost 8 bases. Together with reference TRBV28 and TRBJ1-4, the CDR3 gives the full variable domain: DVKVTQSSRYLVKRTGEKVFLECVQDMDHENMFWYRQDPGLGLRLIYFSYDVKMKEKGDIPEGYSVSREKKERFSLILESASTNQTSMYLCASSTGTEVEKLFFGSGTQLSVL.

The V call is TRBV7-2, the J call TRBJ1-5; D is unresolved. This CDR3 is built from 12 residues. Trimming pared 5 bases from V and 7 bases from J, leaving 9 bases between. Germline V gives CDR1 SGHTA, CDR2 FQGNSA. The CDR3 loop reads CASSQDTQPQHF. CDR3 coding DNA: TGTGCCAGCAGCCAAGACACGCAGCCCCAGCATTTT.

CDR3 sequence (DNA): TGTGCCACCAGCAGGGGGGACAGGCGGGAGACCCAGTACTTC. Protein: CATSRGDRRETQYF. The V and J genes are TRBV15 and TRBJ2-5, with 8 bases fitting TRBD1. Germline loops: CDR1 LNHNV, CDR2 YYDKDF (reference sequence). Trimming removed 3 bases from V and 5 bases from J; junction bases left unmatched: 5. CDR3 length: 14 amino acids.

The rearrangement joins TRBV4-1 to TRBJ2-3; tentatively, D is TRBD2 (6 bases). This CDR3 is built from 16 residues. Germline CDR1 MGHRA, CDR2 YSYEKL. Trimming shortened V by 0 bases and J by 5 bases, and 15 bases separated the two germline ends. This CDR3 is CASSQEGRGGVDTQYF. The CDR3 bases are TGCGCCAGCAGCCAAGAGGGCCGGGGCGGGGTAGATACGCAGTATTTT.

The chain uses TRBV10-3 and TRBJ2-3; 11 nucleotides match TRBD2. This CDR3 comprises 14 residues. The junction had 3 bases not matched to a gene; V was cut back by 6 bases and J by 4 bases. The germline V gene has CDR1 ENHRY and CDR2 SYGVKD. The chain's CDR3 is CAISGTSGPDTQYF. In nucleotides, the CDR3 is TGTGCCATCAGCGGGACTAGCGGCCCAGATACGCAGTATTTT.

The table lists this clone with a count of one. The chain carries TRBV6-5 and TRBJ1-2; no reliable D call. The CDR3 totals 16 residues. Trimming took 0 bases from V and 4 from J, leaving 15 bases between them. The V gene's germline CDR1 is MNHEY and CDR2 SVGAGI. This CDR3 reads CASSYSKGPRGYGYTF. As DNA, the CDR3 is TGTGCCAGCAGTTACTCGAAAGGTCCCCGGGGCTATGGCTACACCTTC.

V usage is TRBV28 and J usage is TRBJ2-1; 8 bases match TRBD2. The V gene's germline CDR1 is MDHEN and CDR2 SYDVKM. V lost 6 bases and J lost 7; bases outside the gene matches: 2. There are 12 residues in the CDR3. The CDR3 region has the DNA TGTGCCAGCAGCGGGGGGGGAAATGAGCAGTTCTTC. Translating it yields CASSGGGNEQFF.

This clone was observed once. The chain carries TRBV7-2 and TRBJ1-2; the match to TRBD1 covers 8 bases. The CDR3 loop spans 13 amino acids. V shed 4 bases, J shed 6 bases, and the junction held 4 bases outside the gene matches. The V gene's germline CDR1 is SGHTA and CDR2 FQGNSA. Here the CDR3 reads CASSSTGVDGYTF. CDR3 nucleotide sequence: TGTGCCAGCAGCTCGACAGGGGTTGATGGCTACACCTTC.

The chain combines TRBV6-1 with TRBJ1-1; D unclear. The CDR3 runs 14 residues. Trimming cost V 3 bases and J 4 bases, with 12 bases left between them. Per germline, CDR1 MNHNS and CDR2 SASEGT. CDR3 DNA sequence: TGTGCCAGCAGTGAGTGGAGGGAGGGCACTGAAGCTTTCTTT. This encodes CASSEWREGTEAFF.